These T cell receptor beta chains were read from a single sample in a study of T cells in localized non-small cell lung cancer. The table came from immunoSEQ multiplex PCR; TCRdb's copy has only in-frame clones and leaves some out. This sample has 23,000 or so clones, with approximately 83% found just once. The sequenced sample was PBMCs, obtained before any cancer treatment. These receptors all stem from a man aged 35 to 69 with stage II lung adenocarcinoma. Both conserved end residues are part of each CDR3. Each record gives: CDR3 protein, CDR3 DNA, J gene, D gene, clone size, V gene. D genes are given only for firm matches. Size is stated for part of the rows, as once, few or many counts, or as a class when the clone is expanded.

cdr3_aa: CASSYPGTGNTEAFF
cdr3_nt: TGTGCCAGCAGTTATCCCGGGACAGGAAACACTGAAGCTTTCTTT
j_call: TRBJ1-1
d_call: TRBD1
clone_size: .
v_call: TRBV6-5

cdr3_aa: CASSPLETYEQYF
cdr3_nt: TGTGCCAGCTCACCGCTAGAAACCTACGAGCAGTACTTC
j_call: TRBJ2-7
d_call: .
clone_size: .
v_call: TRBV18

cdr3_aa: CASSYLNQPQHF
cdr3_nt: TGTGCCAGCAGTTACTTAAATCAGCCCCAGCATTTT
j_call: TRBJ1-5
d_call: .
clone_size: .
v_call: TRBV28

cdr3_aa: CASSSGQGNQPQHF
cdr3_nt: TGTGCCAGCAGCTCGGGACAGGGAAATCAGCCCCAGCATTTT
j_call: TRBJ1-5
d_call: TRBD1
clone_size: few
v_call: TRBV5-4

cdr3_aa: CASSERELSGNTIYF
cdr3_nt: TGTGCCAGCAGTGAGCGAGAACTCTCTGGAAACACCATATATTTT
j_call: TRBJ1-3
d_call: .
clone_size: .
v_call: TRBV28

cdr3_aa: CASSSLDYPKSNEQFF
cdr3_nt: TGTGCCAGCAGTTCTCTGGACTACCCGAAGAGCAATGAGCAGTTCTTC
j_call: TRBJ2-1
d_call: .
clone_size: .
v_call: TRBV28

cdr3_aa: CASSLEGTAQYF
cdr3_nt: TGTGCCAGCAGCTTGGAAGGAACCGCGCAGTACTTC
j_call: TRBJ2-7
d_call: .
clone_size: .
v_call: TRBV5-6

cdr3_aa: CASSRPGQGNTIYF
cdr3_nt: TGTGCCAGCAGTAGGCCGGGACAGGGAAACACCATATATTTT
j_call: TRBJ1-3
d_call: TRBD1
clone_size: .
v_call: TRBV2

cdr3_aa: CASSSGTGRNYGYTF
cdr3_nt: TGTGCCAGCAGCTCCGGGACAGGGCGTAACTATGGCTACACCTTC
j_call: TRBJ1-2
d_call: TRBD1
clone_size: .
v_call: TRBV6-4

cdr3_aa: CASSPGRGLYGYTF
cdr3_nt: TGTGCCAGTTCACCGGGGAGGGGACTCTATGGCTACACCTTC
j_call: TRBJ1-2
d_call: .
clone_size: .
v_call: TRBV19

cdr3_aa: CASTPTWRSGYEQYF
cdr3_nt: TGTGCCAGCACCCCGACCTGGAGATCTGGGTACGAGCAGTACTTC
j_call: TRBJ2-7
d_call: .
clone_size: .
v_call: TRBV6-5

cdr3_aa: CASSLGLERSTDTQYF
cdr3_nt: TGTGCCAGCAGCTTAGGCTTAGAGAGGAGCACAGATACGCAGTATTTT
j_call: TRBJ2-3
d_call: .
clone_size: .
v_call: TRBV11-1

cdr3_aa: CASSDLSEGDQPQHF
cdr3_nt: TGTGCCAGCAGTGATCTCAGTGAGGGGGATCAGCCCCAGCATTTT
j_call: TRBJ1-5
d_call: .
clone_size: .
v_call: TRBV6-1

cdr3_aa: CASRLSSGRGEKLFF
cdr3_nt: TGTGCCAGCAGACTATCTTCAGGGAGGGGCGAAAAACTGTTTTTT
j_call: TRBJ1-4
d_call: .
clone_size: few
v_call: TRBV6-5

cdr3_aa: CSVEAIQGNYGYTF
cdr3_nt: TGCAGCGTTGAGGCAATACAGGGGAACTATGGCTACACCTTC
j_call: TRBJ1-2
d_call: TRBD1
clone_size: .
v_call: TRBV29-1

cdr3_aa: CASSQDRRRVQETQYF
cdr3_nt: TGTGCCAGCAGCCAAGACCGGAGAAGGGTCCAAGAGACCCAGTACTTC
j_call: TRBJ2-5
d_call: .
clone_size: .
v_call: TRBV14

cdr3_aa: CAWSAPRQGSTQYF
cdr3_nt: TGTGCCTGGAGTGCCCCCCGACAGGGGAGTACGCAGTATTTT
j_call: TRBJ2-3
d_call: TRBD1
clone_size: .
v_call: TRBV30

cdr3_aa: CASRWSGGSTDTQYF
cdr3_nt: TGCGCCAGCAGGTGGAGCGGGGGAAGCACAGATACGCAGTATTTT
j_call: TRBJ2-3
d_call: TRBD2
clone_size: .
v_call: TRBV5-1

cdr3_aa: CAWSQGQGVASPLHF
cdr3_nt: TGTGCCTGGAGTCAGGGACAGGGAGTAGCCTCACCCCTCCACTTT
j_call: TRBJ1-6
d_call: TRBD1
clone_size: .
v_call: TRBV30

cdr3_aa: CASSPTGSSVYEQYF
cdr3_nt: TGTGCCAGCTCACCGACGGGGAGCTCGGTCTACGAGCAGTACTTC
j_call: TRBJ2-7
d_call: .
clone_size: .
v_call: TRBV18

cdr3_aa: CASSLGHQETQYF
cdr3_nt: TGTGCCAGCAGCTTAGGACACCAAGAGACCCAGTACTTC
j_call: TRBJ2-5
d_call: .
clone_size: .
v_call: TRBV11-3

cdr3_aa: CASKDRGQGNYGYTF
cdr3_nt: TGTGCCAGCAAGGACAGGGGGCAGGGTAACTATGGCTACACCTTC
j_call: TRBJ1-2
d_call: TRBD1
clone_size: .
v_call: TRBV19

cdr3_aa: CASSEGSGGAEGYGYTF
cdr3_nt: TGTGCCAGCAGTGAAGGGTCAGGGGGCGCCGAAGGCTATGGCTACACCTTC
j_call: TRBJ1-2
d_call: TRBD1
clone_size: .
v_call: TRBV6-1

cdr3_aa: CASSPQGGGNTEAFF
cdr3_nt: TGTGCCAGCAGCCCGCAGGGGGGCGGGAACACTGAAGCTTTCTTT
j_call: TRBJ1-1
d_call: TRBD1
clone_size: once
v_call: TRBV7-2

cdr3_aa: CASSPQGGYGYTF
cdr3_nt: TGTGCCAGCAGCCCACAGGGTGGCTATGGCTACACCTTC
j_call: TRBJ1-2
d_call: .
clone_size: .
v_call: TRBV5-6

cdr3_aa: CASSTLGDTQYF
cdr3_nt: TGTGCCAGCAGTACCTTAGGAGATACGCAGTATTTT
j_call: TRBJ2-3
d_call: .
clone_size: .
v_call: TRBV27

cdr3_aa: CASSRGTDKGALFF
cdr3_nt: TGTGCCAGCAGTCGCGGGACAGACAAAGGGGCACTGTTTTTT
j_call: TRBJ1-4
d_call: TRBD1
clone_size: .
v_call: TRBV6-6

cdr3_aa: CASKGAKENTEAFF
cdr3_nt: TGTGCCAGCAAGGGGGCCAAAGAGAACACTGAAGCTTTCTTT
j_call: TRBJ1-1
d_call: TRBD1
clone_size: medium-sized
v_call: TRBV6-4

cdr3_aa: CSARVGGMQFF
cdr3_nt: TGCAGTGCTAGAGTGGGCGGGATGCAGTTCTTC
j_call: TRBJ2-1
d_call: .
clone_size: .
v_call: TRBV20-1

cdr3_aa: CASSRTGERVASNQPQHF
cdr3_nt: TGTGCCAGCAGCCGGACAGGGGAGAGGGTCGCAAGCAATCAGCCCCAGCATTTT
j_call: TRBJ1-5
d_call: TRBD1
clone_size: .
v_call: TRBV5-6

cdr3_aa: CASAPGQGEGANVLTF
cdr3_nt: TGTGCCAGCGCTCCGGGACAGGGGGAAGGGGCCAACGTCCTGACTTTC
j_call: TRBJ2-6
d_call: TRBD1
clone_size: .
v_call: TRBV11-3

cdr3_aa: CASSTRDGYEQYF
cdr3_nt: TGTGCCAGCAGCACCCGGGACGGCTACGAGCAGTACTTC
j_call: TRBJ2-7
d_call: .
clone_size: .
v_call: TRBV9

cdr3_aa: CASTHGSGAKNIQYF
cdr3_nt: TGTGCCAGCACCCATGGATCGGGGGCCAAAAACATTCAGTACTTC
j_call: TRBJ2-4
d_call: .
clone_size: .
v_call: TRBV5-4

cdr3_aa: CASSRRTSGGPGETQYF
cdr3_nt: TGTGCCAGCAGCCGGAGGACTAGCGGGGGACCCGGGGAGACCCAGTACTTC
j_call: TRBJ2-5
d_call: TRBD2
clone_size: .
v_call: TRBV5-4

cdr3_aa: CATSIRGGYGYTF
cdr3_nt: TGTGCCACCAGCATTCGGGGAGGGTATGGCTACACCTTC
j_call: TRBJ1-2
d_call: .
clone_size: .
v_call: TRBV15

cdr3_aa: CASSPGGGGGGGAQYF
cdr3_nt: TGTGCCAGCAGCCCAGGGGGCGGAGGGGGCGGTGGGGCGCAGTATTTT
j_call: TRBJ2-3
d_call: TRBD1
clone_size: .
v_call: TRBV7-2

cdr3_aa: CASSLDGLGELFF
cdr3_nt: TGTGCCAGCAGCTTAGACGGGCTCGGGGAGCTGTTTTTT
j_call: TRBJ2-2
d_call: .
clone_size: .
v_call: TRBV13

cdr3_aa: CASSQAGGAAEAFF
cdr3_nt: TGCGCCAGCAGCCAAGCAGGGGGCGCGGCTGAAGCTTTCTTT
j_call: TRBJ1-1
d_call: TRBD1
clone_size: .
v_call: TRBV4-1

cdr3_aa: CASYRGPYEQYF
cdr3_nt: TGTGCCAGTTACAGGGGTCCCTACGAGCAGTACTTC
j_call: TRBJ2-7
d_call: .
clone_size: .
v_call: TRBV21-1

cdr3_aa: CATSREGRGRGEQYF
cdr3_nt: TGTGCCACCAGCAGAGAGGGTAGGGGGAGAGGTGAGCAGTACTTC
j_call: TRBJ2-7
d_call: .
clone_size: .
v_call: TRBV15

cdr3_aa: CASRRLTREQYF
cdr3_nt: TGTGCCAGCAGGCGTTTGACCCGCGAGCAGTACTTC
j_call: TRBJ2-7
d_call: .
clone_size: .
v_call: TRBV2

cdr3_aa: CASSRNQPGPTTSYEQYF
cdr3_nt: TGCGCCAGCAGCCGAAACCAACCGGGACCTACCACCTCCTACGAGCAGTACTTC
j_call: TRBJ2-7
d_call: .
clone_size: .
v_call: TRBV5-1

cdr3_aa: CASSKEGHIQYF
cdr3_nt: TGTGCCAGCAGCAAAGAGGGTCACATTCAGTACTTC
j_call: TRBJ2-4
d_call: .
clone_size: .
v_call: TRBV7-9

cdr3_aa: CASRDGSPGELFF
cdr3_nt: TGTGCCAGCAGGGACGGGAGTCCCGGGGAGCTGTTTTTT
j_call: TRBJ2-2
d_call: .
clone_size: .
v_call: TRBV6-6

cdr3_aa: CASSLVGENTEAFF
cdr3_nt: TGTGCCAGCAGCTTAGTGGGAGAGAACACTGAAGCTTTCTTT
j_call: TRBJ1-1
d_call: .
clone_size: once
v_call: TRBV7-6

cdr3_aa: CASSLDRSYEQYF
cdr3_nt: TGTGCCAGCTCCCTGGACCGCTCCTACGAGCAGTACTTC
j_call: TRBJ2-7
d_call: .
clone_size: once
v_call: TRBV18

cdr3_aa: CASSTPRSQETQYF
cdr3_nt: TGTGCCAGTAGTACCCCTAGAAGCCAAGAGACCCAGTACTTC
j_call: TRBJ2-5
d_call: .
clone_size: once
v_call: TRBV19

cdr3_aa: CASSLNRGKDNEQFF
cdr3_nt: TGTGCCAGCAGCTTAAATCGGGGGAAGGATAATGAGCAGTTCTTC
j_call: TRBJ2-1
d_call: .
clone_size: .
v_call: TRBV7-9

cdr3_aa: CASSYSGPALGYTF
cdr3_nt: TGTGCCAGCAGTTACTCTGGGCCCGCGCTGGGCTACACCTTC
j_call: TRBJ1-2
d_call: .
clone_size: .
v_call: TRBV6-5

cdr3_aa: CASSLNNIETQYF
cdr3_nt: TGCGCCAGCAGCCTCAATAATATCGAGACCCAGTACTTC
j_call: TRBJ2-5
d_call: .
clone_size: .
v_call: TRBV5-1

cdr3_aa: CASSLRAEYNEQFF
cdr3_nt: TGTGCCAGCAGCTTAAGGGCAGAATACAATGAGCAGTTCTTC
j_call: TRBJ2-1
d_call: .
clone_size: .
v_call: TRBV7-3